This T cell receptor (beta chain) was recorded in a study of neurological immune-mediated disorders. Using its own MiXCR run on the 5' RACE reads, TCRdb lists one record per CDR3 protein. This sample has tens of thousands of distinct CDR3 sequences; 6.5% to 8.5% occur once, and the top ten carry 1.9%. This clonotype was counted many times. Time point here: longitudinal time-point 3. Healthy controls were blood bank volunteers in Maryland, USA. The starting material, 2 million PBMCs stored at -80 C, gave rise to the unsorted libraries. Trimming left V 2 bases short and J 3 bases short, with 11 bases between. The germline V gene encodes CDR1 SGHRS and CDR2 YFSETQ. The CDR3 has 14 amino acids.

The clonotype originates from a woman aged 40 to 50 in good health. The chain couples TRBV5-1 to TRBJ1-1; no clear D gene. The specimen sequenced was PBMCs. CDR3: CASSFNLPDTEAFF. Here the CDR3 DNA reads TGCGCCAGCAGCTTTAATCTTCCGGACACTGAAGCTTTCTTT.